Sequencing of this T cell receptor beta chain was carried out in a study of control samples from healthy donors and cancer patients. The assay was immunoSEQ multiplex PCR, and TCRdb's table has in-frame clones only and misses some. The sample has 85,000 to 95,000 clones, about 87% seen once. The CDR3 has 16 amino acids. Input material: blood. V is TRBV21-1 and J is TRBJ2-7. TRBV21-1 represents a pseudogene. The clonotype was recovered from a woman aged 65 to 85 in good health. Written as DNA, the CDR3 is TGTGCCAGCAATAGTGGACCTACAGTTTTAGCTGGCGAGCAGTACTTC. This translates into CASNSGPTVLAGEQYF.